This T cell receptor beta chain was recorded in a study of blood T cell repertoires in COVID-19. The J segment lost 6 bases and the V segment lost 5 bases, leaving 7 bases of the junction unmatched. The CDR3 totals 14 residues. The germline V gene encodes CDR1 SNHLY and CDR2 FYNNEI. As processed by the authors: Quantification of nucleated cells was approximated via reference gene primer amplification. TCRdb keeps only in-frame clones here, not all; method: immunoSEQ multiplex PCR. Clonal size and the V and J genes are those of that table, whereas D and trimming came from the DNA. This sample carries 110,000 to 150,000 clones, 65% to 85% of them seen once, and the ten largest clones take approximately 5%.

The chain uses TRBV2 and TRBJ1-1; 9 positions agree with TRBD1. The clonotype comes from a woman between 45 and 60 years old with acute or convalescent COVID-19. Sequences were obtained from peripheral blood. In DNA form, the CDR3 reads TGTGCCAGCAGTCGGACAGGGGAAGTAGCTGAAGCTTTCTTT. It yields the protein CASSRTGEVAEAFF. Full variable domain (rest looked up from reference TRBV2 and TRBJ1-1): EPEVTQTPSHQVTQMGQEVILRCVPISNHLYFYWYRQILGQKVEFLVSFYNNEISEKSEIFDDQFSVERPDGSNFTLKIRSTKLEDSAMYFCASSRTGEVAEAFFGQGTRLTVV.